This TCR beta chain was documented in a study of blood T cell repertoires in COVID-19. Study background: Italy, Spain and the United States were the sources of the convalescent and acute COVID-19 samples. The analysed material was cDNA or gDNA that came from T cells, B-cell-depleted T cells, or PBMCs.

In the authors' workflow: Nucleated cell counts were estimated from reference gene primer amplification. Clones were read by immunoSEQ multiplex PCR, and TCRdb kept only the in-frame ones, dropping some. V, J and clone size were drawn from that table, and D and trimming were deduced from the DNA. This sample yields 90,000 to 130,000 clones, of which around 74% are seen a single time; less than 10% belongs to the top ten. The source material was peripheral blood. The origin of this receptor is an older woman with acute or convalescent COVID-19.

CDR3 bases: TGTGCCAGTACCCGGGACAGCTCCTACAATGAGCAGTTCTTC. This translates into CASTRDSSYNEQFF. This sequence joins TRBV19 and TRBJ2-1, with TRBD1 identical over 7 bases. The CDR3 runs 14 residues. Per germline, CDR1 LNHDA and CDR2 SQIVND (reference sequence). J was trimmed by 0 bases and V by 7 bases; bases with no gene match: 3.